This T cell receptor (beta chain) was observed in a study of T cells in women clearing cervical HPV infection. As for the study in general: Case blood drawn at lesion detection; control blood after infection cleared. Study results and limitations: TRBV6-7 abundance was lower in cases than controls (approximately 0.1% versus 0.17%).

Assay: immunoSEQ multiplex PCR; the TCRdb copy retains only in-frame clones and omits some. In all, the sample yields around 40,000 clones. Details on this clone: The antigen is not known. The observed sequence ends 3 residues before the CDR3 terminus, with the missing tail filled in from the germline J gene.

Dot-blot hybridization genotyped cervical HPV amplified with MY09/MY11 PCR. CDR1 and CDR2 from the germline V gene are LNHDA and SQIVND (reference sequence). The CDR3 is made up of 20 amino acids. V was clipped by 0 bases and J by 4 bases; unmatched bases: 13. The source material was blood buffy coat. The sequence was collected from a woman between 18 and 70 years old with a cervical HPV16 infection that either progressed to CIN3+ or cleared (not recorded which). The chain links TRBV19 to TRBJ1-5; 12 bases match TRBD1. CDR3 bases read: TGTGCCAGTAGTATAGATCTTAGGGAATCGGGACAGGGGGCAAATCAGCCC. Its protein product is CASSIDLRESGQGANQP. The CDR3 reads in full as CASSIDLRESGQGANQPQHF.